This is a list of T cell receptor beta chains from one sample in a study of Ad26.COV2.S vaccination and SARS-CoV-2 variants. Data came from immunoSEQ multiplex PCR; TCRdb stores just in-frame clones and leaves some out. The table records roughly 350,000 clones, 80% to 90% of them present only once. Source: peripheral blood, taken in a trial of Ad26.COV2.S vaccine versus placebo. These receptors were taken from a person aged 18 to 65 who received the Ad26.COV2.S COVID-19 vaccine or a placebo. Both conserved end residues are part of each CDR3. A D gene is named only where the DNA matches it firmly. Where a row states a size, it is once, few, many or the class of an expanded clone; other rows omit it.

v_gene: TRBV27; j_gene: TRBJ2-1; abundance: .; d_gene: TRBD2; CDR3aa: CASSPLDGGSKHNEQFF; CDR3nt: TGTGCCAGCAGTCCCCTGGACGGCGGGAGTAAGCACAATGAGCAGTTCTTC
v_gene: TRBV2; j_gene: TRBJ2-7; abundance: .; d_gene: .; CDR3aa: CASSLAFGEQYF; CDR3nt: TGTGCCAGCAGTTTGGCATTTGGCGAGCAGTACTTC
v_gene: TRBV11-3; j_gene: TRBJ2-1; abundance: .; d_gene: .; CDR3aa: CASSPGGISYNEQFF; CDR3nt: TGTGCCAGCAGCCCCGGCGGGATCTCCTACAATGAGCAGTTCTTC
v_gene: TRBV2; j_gene: TRBJ1-5; abundance: .; d_gene: .; CDR3aa: CASSEQGVKQPQHF; CDR3nt: TGTGCCAGCAGTGAACAAGGGGTTAAGCAGCCCCAGCATTTT
v_gene: TRBV4-1; j_gene: TRBJ1-5; abundance: .; d_gene: .; CDR3aa: CASSPTPSRGDQPQHF; CDR3nt: TGCGCCAGCAGCCCCACCCCGTCCAGGGGTGATCAGCCCCAGCATTTT
v_gene: TRBV4-1; j_gene: TRBJ2-1; abundance: once; d_gene: .; CDR3aa: CASSQVKPSYEQFF; CDR3nt: TGCGCCAGCAGCCAAGTCAAGCCTAGCTATGAGCAGTTCTTC
v_gene: TRBV28; j_gene: TRBJ2-1; abundance: .; d_gene: TRBD1; CDR3aa: CASSNRGPAYNEQFF; CDR3nt: TGTGCCAGCAGTAACAGGGGGCCGGCCTACAATGAGCAGTTCTTC
v_gene: TRBV7-9; j_gene: TRBJ2-1; abundance: once; d_gene: TRBD2; CDR3aa: CASSLGLAGENEQFF; CDR3nt: TGTGCCAGCAGCCTCGGTCTAGCGGGAGAGAATGAGCAGTTCTTC
v_gene: TRBV10-3; j_gene: TRBJ2-2; abundance: .; d_gene: TRBD1; CDR3aa: CAISDKGGATGELFF; CDR3nt: TGTGCCATCAGTGATAAAGGGGGCGCTACCGGGGAGCTGTTTTTT
v_gene: TRBV9; j_gene: TRBJ2-3; abundance: .; d_gene: .; CDR3aa: CASSPEERADTQYF; CDR3nt: TGTGCCAGCAGCCCTGAGGAAAGGGCAGATACGCAGTATTTT
v_gene: TRBV19; j_gene: TRBJ1-3; abundance: once; d_gene: TRBD1; CDR3aa: CASSIDRASGNTIYF; CDR3nt: TGTGCCAGTAGTATCGACAGGGCTTCCGGAAACACCATATATTTT
v_gene: TRBV21-1; j_gene: TRBJ2-1; abundance: .; d_gene: .; CDR3aa: CASRSRDSDLYNEQFF; CDR3nt: TGTGCCAGCAGGTCCCGAGACAGCGACTTATACAATGAGCAGTTCTTC
v_gene: TRBV27; j_gene: TRBJ2-1; abundance: .; d_gene: TRBD2; CDR3aa: CASSLGTSGVDEQFF; CDR3nt: TGTGCCAGCAGTTTAGGGACTAGCGGGGTCGATGAGCAGTTCTTC
v_gene: TRBV24-1; j_gene: TRBJ2-1; abundance: once; d_gene: TRBD2; CDR3aa: CATSDGGSSYNEQFF; CDR3nt: TGTGCCACCAGTGACGGGGGGAGCTCCTACAATGAGCAGTTCTTC